The 8 T cell receptor beta chains in this list originate from one sample, sequenced in a study of shared clonotypes between healthy human individuals. Generated by immunoSEQ multiplex PCR, the TCRdb table keeps only in-frame clones and is missing some. The repertoire consists of roughly 1,600,000 clones, with 98% to 99% occurring once and the leading ten covering about 0.35%. Sequenced input: naive CD4+ T cells sorted from blood. The subset here: CD45RA+ positively selected. The source is a man between 25 and 39 years old in good health.

V is TRBV11-2 and J is TRBJ2-7; tentatively, D is TRBD1 (6 bases). Trimming stripped 4 bases from V and 1 base from J, with 17 bases between. The V gene's germline CDR1 is SGHAT and CDR2 FQNNGV. This CDR3 is built from 16 residues. The DNA for the CDR3 is TGTGCCAGCAGCTCGCCCAGGGGCCAGGGGTCCTACGAGCAGTACTTC. Its translation is CASSSPRGQGSYEQYF.

The chain employs TRBV7-6 and TRBJ2-7; 7 bases map to TRBD2. V trimming: 1 base; J trimming: 5 bases; junction bases outside the gene matches: 8. The CDR3 totals 15 residues. The germline V gene encodes CDR1 SGHVS and CDR2 FNYEAQ. CDR3 amino acids: CASSLGGGLRNEQYF. The CDR3 DNA follows: TGTGCCAGCAGCTTAGGCGGGGGACTCCGGAACGAGCAGTACTTC. Complete variable domain (other parts from reference TRBV7-6 and TRBJ2-7): GAGVSQSPRYKVTKRGQDVALRCDPISGHVSLYWYRQALGQGPEFLTYFNYEAQQDKSGLPNDRFSAERPEGSISTLTIQRTEQRDSAMYRCASSLGGGLRNEQYFGPGTRLTVT.

The gene calls are TRBV5-8 and TRBJ1-5; a possible D gene is TRBD1 (5 bases). The V end lost 4 bases, the J end lost 3 bases, and 17 bases lay between the germline ends. The CDR3 is 16 amino acids. CDR1 and CDR2 from the germline V gene are SGHTS and YDEGEE. For the CDR3, the DNA is TGTGCCAGCAGCCTAAGGACCGGGACGGTCAATCAGCCCCAGCATTTT. Its translation is CASSLRTGTVNQPQHF.

The chain employs TRBV6-5 and TRBJ2-1; TRBD2 matches at 10 bases. J gave up 6 bases and V 4 bases, and 6 bases lay outside the gene matches. The CDR3 sequence is 15 residues long. Germline V gene lookup returns CDR1 MNHEY and CDR2 SVGAGI. CDR3 sequence: CASSSGTSVSNEQFF. Written as DNA, the CDR3 is TGTGCCAGCAGTTCTGGGACTAGCGTCTCCAATGAGCAGTTCTTC.

On this clone: The sample contains more than one DNA sequence encoding this CDR3. The chain combines TRBV5-4 with TRBJ2-3, with D perhaps matching TRBD1 or TRBD2 (6 bases each). The CDR3 has 14 amino acids. Germline V gene lookup returns CDR1 SGHNT and CDR2 YYREEE (reference sequence). Trimming removed 0 bases at V and 4 bases at J, with 9 bases between. The chain's CDR3 is CASSLAGASDTQYF. CDR3 sequence (DNA): TGTGCCAGCAGCTTGGCGGGGGCGTCAGATACGCAGTATTTT.

The chain is built from TRBV9 and TRBJ2-7; 10 bases match TRBD2. After removal of 0 bases from V and 5 bases from J, the junction contained 5 bases not matched to a gene. This CDR3 has 15 amino acids. Germline V CDR1 and CDR2: SGDLS, YYNGEE. CDR3: CASSVGGTSVHEQYF. As DNA, the CDR3 is TGTGCCAGCAGCGTAGGAGGGACTAGCGTCCACGAGCAGTACTTC.

The chain is built from TRBV27 and TRBJ2-2; possibly TRBD1 for D (5 bases). This CDR3 spans 16 amino acids. Deletions cut 5 bases from V and 3 bases from J, with 16 bases between. CDR1 and CDR2 (germline): MNHEY, SMNVEV (reference sequence). CDR3 sequence (DNA): TGTGCCAGCAGTCTGTTGACAGTAGGAGACACCGGGGAGCTGTTTTTT. It translates to CASSLLTVGDTGELFF.

V gene TRBV9 combines with J gene TRBJ2-1, with TRBD2 identical over 13 bases. J lost 8 bases, V lost 0 bases, and 5 bases had no gene match. This CDR3 contains 16 residues. Germline lookup yields CDR1 SGDLS and CDR2 YYNGEE. CDR3 amino acids: CASSVGGLAGVYEQFF. The CDR3 bases are TGTGCCAGCAGCGTAGGAGGACTAGCGGGAGTCTATGAGCAGTTCTTC.